The rows below give T cell receptor beta chains drawn from one sample of a study of PD-1 blockade in classical Hodgkin lymphoma. The repertoire was sequenced with immunoSEQ multiplex PCR; TCRdb's copy has only in-frame clones and lacks some. Of about 110,000 clones in the sample, 89% were seen once. Sequenced here: peripheral blood mononuclear cells (PBMCs), sampled before the second cycle of nivolumab. Every receptor here comes from a human donor with classical Hodgkin lymphoma. Each CDR3 is given with its conserved first and last residue.

v_gene	CDR3aa
TRBV2	CASSRRPPVNTEAFF
TRBV5-5	CASSAPAGTSGEQYF
TRBV27	CASSLEGYSNQPQHF
TRBV28	CASSLLQGGVNTEAFF
TRBV28	CASRLRSFNLRNTEAFF
TRBV27	CASSSTRLAGFSYEQYF
TRBV14	CASSQDLGFGAFF
TRBV9	CASSVRTSGAPNQETQYF
TRBV9	CASSVGPLDKINGRVYNEQFF
TRBV6-6	CASSTSGYEQYF
TRBV5-4	CASSLPGGVSSYNEQFF
TRBV6-1	CASSTTSAYEQYF
TRBV6-5	CASRSLVEQYF
TRBV11-2	CASSPSDSGRAAYEQYF
TRBV6-6	CASSYSRGGYEQYF